This record covers a single TCR beta chain. This CDR3 has 15 residues. V shed 6 bases and J 3 bases; nucleotides not matched to a gene: 7. Germline V gene data show CDR1 as MRHNA and CDR2 as SNTAGT. The sample is drawn from a study of T cell responses to AZD1222 COVID-19 vaccine. The table came from immunoSEQ multiplex PCR; TCRdb's copy has only in-frame clones and leaves some out. The profile shows 150,000 to 200,000 clones, roughly nine tenths of them singletons. This chain links TRBV6-4 with TRBJ1-5, with 8 bases aligning to TRBD1. This TCR was recovered from an adult in good health. The specimen was peripheral blood, collected on day 0 of AZD1222 vaccination. The CDR3 nucleotides are TGTGCCAGCAGCTTGACAGGGGACCTCAATCAGCCCCAGCATTTT. Translation: CASSLTGDLNQPQHF.